This T cell receptor (beta chain) was documented in a study of T-cell memory formation after mild COVID-19. This clonotype occurred a few times. TCRdb ran MiXCR on the 5' RACE reads and lists one entry per CDR3 protein. The profile shows over 150,000 distinct CDR3 sequences, around a sixth of them singletons. The trim removed 3 bases at V and 5 bases at J, leaving 7 bases unmatched. Per the germline V gene, CDR1 is ENHRY and CDR2 is SYGVKD. CDR3 length: 15 residues. The J gene is TRBJ1-5, the V gene TRBV10-3; 7 positions agree with TRBD1. This sequence originates from a young man who had mild COVID-19 (a few samples of this study predate the infection). Cell type and time point are not known. The specimen sequenced was PBMCs or a T cell subset sorted from them (not recorded which). CDR3 amino acids: CAISDYRDRDQPQHF. The CDR3 nucleotides are TGTGCCATCAGTGACTACCGGGACAGAGATCAGCCCCAGCATTTT.